This is a list of T cell receptor beta chains from one sample in a study of spatial heterogeneity in lung cancer. One entry per CDR3 protein, called by TCRdb with MiXCR from the 5' RACE reads. Among around 7,500 distinct CDR3 sequences listed, roughly 2.9% were seen once. The material was lung tumor tissue, obtained at surgery. All receptors derive from a male donor with early-stage non-small cell lung cancer. Each CDR3 is given with its conserved first and last residue. The order of the fields is clone size, J gene, D gene, V gene, CDR3 DNA, CDR3 protein. D genes are given only for firm matches. Clone sizes are given selectively: once, few, many, or a class where the clone is expanded.

many | TRBJ1-2 | TRBD1 | TRBV5-4 | TGTGCCAGCAGCTCGGGACAGGGAGGGTATGGCTACACCTTC | CASSSGQGGYGYTF
many | TRBJ2-7 | NA | TRBV6-1 | TGTGCCAGCAGTGAGATCCGGGCCCTAAGCGAGCAGTACTTC | CASSEIRALSEQYF
few | TRBJ2-4 | NA | TRBV5-1 | TGCGCCAGCAGCTTACAGGGACGTCTGGGAGACATTCAGTACTTC | CASSLQGRLGDIQYF
medium-sized | TRBJ2-7 | NA | TRBV27 | TGTGCCAGCAGTTTAGGGGGTTCCGGCGAGCAGTACTTC | CASSLGGSGEQYF
medium-sized | TRBJ1-1 | NA | TRBV19 | TGTGCCAGTAAGTTGGCAGGGCGTCAATTGATTGGGAACACTGAAGCTTTCTTT | CASKLAGRQLIGNTEAFF
many | TRBJ2-7 | NA | TRBV7-6 | TGTGCCAGCAGCTTAGAGGCGGGAATTATTTACGAGCAGTACTTC | CASSLEAGIIYEQYF
NA | TRBJ2-2 | TRBD2 | TRBV25-1 | TGTGCCAGCAGTGAAGGTCGAGCGGGAGTAAGCGGGGAGCTGTTTTTT | CASSEGRAGVSGELFF
many | TRBJ2-2 | TRBD2 | TRBV11-3 | TGTGCCAGCAGCTTAAGCCCGGGAGGTAACACCGGGGAGCTGTTTTTT | CASSLSPGGNTGELFF
many | TRBJ2-4 | NA | TRBV5-1 | TGCGCCAGCAGCTTGCGGGTCGACGCCGCCAAAAACATTCAGTACTTC | CASSLRVDAAKNIQYF
medium-sized | TRBJ1-6 | NA | TRBV7-2 | TGTGCCAGCAGTGTTTTAGAAGGTTCACCCCTCCACTTT | CASSVLEGSPLHF
few | TRBJ2-1 | NA | TRBV20-1 | TGCAGTGCTAGTGGACAGCGGAATGAGCAGTTCTTC | CSASGQRNEQFF
medium-sized | TRBJ1-1 | NA | TRBV7-2 | TGTGCCAGCAGCCGAATGGGGAGCATTGAAGCTTTCTTT | CASSRMGSIEAFF
few | TRBJ2-7 | NA | TRBV3-1 | TGTGCCAGCAGCCAAGAGGCACGCCGCCACGAGCAGTACTTC | CASSQEARRHEQYF
medium-sized | TRBJ2-3 | NA | TRBV24-1 | TGTGCCACCAGTGAAACCCGGGACTCCACAGATACGCAGTATTTT | CATSETRDSTDTQYF
medium-sized | TRBJ2-3 | NA | TRBV20-1 | TGCAGTGCTAGTCGTGGGGACTTACCCACAGATACGCAGTATTTT | CSASRGDLPTDTQYF
medium-sized | TRBJ2-5 | NA | TRBV3-1 | TGTGCCAGCAGCCAACCCCCAGGGGGAGGGCAAGAGACCCAGTACTTC | CASSQPPGGGQETQYF
medium-sized | TRBJ2-3 | NA | TRBV6-1 | TGTGCCAGCAGTGGAAATTCAGATACGCAGTATTTT | CASSGNSDTQYF
medium-sized | TRBJ2-7 | TRBD2 | TRBV11-2 | TGTGCCAGCAGCCCCCGTAGCGGGAGGGCTAGGTCCTACGAGCAGTACTTC | CASSPRSGRARSYEQYF
many | TRBJ1-4 | NA | TRBV5-6 | TGTGCCAGCAGCCACGCGCCGCCAGGGTCTAATGAAAAACTGTTTTTT | CASSHAPPGSNEKLFF
many | TRBJ2-1 | TRBD2 | TRBV20-1 | TGCAGTGCTGAGCGGGGGTCGAGCTCCTACAATGAGCAGTTCTTC | CSAERGSSSYNEQFF
many | TRBJ1-6 | NA | TRBV6-1 | TGTGCCAGCACCACGGGGACGGGTTATTCACCCCTCCACTTT | CASTTGTGYSPLHF
medium-sized | TRBJ2-7 | TRBD2 | TRBV5-1 | TGCGCCAGCAGCTCCCTCGGACTAGCGGGGGGAGTGGGCGAGCAGTACTTC | CASSSLGLAGGVGEQYF
many | TRBJ1-6 | TRBD1 | TRBV5-4 | TGTGCCAGCAGCTCGGGACAGAGAAATTCACCCCTCCACTTT | CASSSGQRNSPLHF
many | TRBJ2-7 | TRBD1 | TRBV30 | TGTGCCTGGAGGGACAGGGCATACGAGCAGTACTTC | CAWRDRAYEQYF
many | TRBJ2-1 | NA | TRBV7-2 | TGTGCCAGCAGCTTAGCCCCGATACGAGCGGGTGAGCAGTTCTTC | CASSLAPIRAGEQFF
medium-sized | TRBJ2-1 | NA | TRBV11-3 | TGTGCCAGCAGCTTTGGGGTAGCGGAGAACAATGAGCAGTTCTTC | CASSFGVAENNEQFF
medium-sized | TRBJ2-2 | NA | TRBV20-1 | TGCAGTGCTAGAGATCCTAGCGGGGAGCTGTTTTTT | CSARDPSGELFF
medium-sized | TRBJ2-1 | TRBD2 | TRBV29-1 | TGCAGCTTGACTAGCGGAGGGGAGCAGTTCTTC | CSLTSGGEQFF
many | TRBJ2-4 | NA | TRBV29-1 | TGCAGCGTTGTTGGGGGACGGAACATTCAGTACTTC | CSVVGGRNIQYF
NA | TRBJ2-3 | NA | TRBV12-3/TRBV12-4 | TGTGCCAGCAGCGGGGGGCGAAGCACAGATACGCAGTATTTT | CASSGGRSTDTQYF
many | TRBJ1-2 | NA | TRBV5-1 | TGCGCCAGCAGCTTCAACGAGGCAGGATCCTTATTCGGCTACACCTTC | CASSFNEAGSLFGYTF
few | TRBJ2-5 | NA | TRBV10-3 | TGTGCCATCAGTGACCAGGGGGAGACCCAGTACTTC | CAISDQGETQYF
many | TRBJ1-2 | TRBD1 | TRBV6-1 | TGTGCCAGCAACCGACTGACAGGGGACGGCTACACCTTC | CASNRLTGDGYTF
many | TRBJ2-5 | TRBD1 | TRBV11-2 | TGTGCCAGCACCCGGGACAGGGGTGGAGAGACCCAGTACTTC | CASTRDRGGETQYF
medium-sized | TRBJ2-3 | TRBD1 | TRBV7-9 | TGTGCCAGCAGCCCGACACAGGGGCTTAGCACAGATACGCAGTATTTT | CASSPTQGLSTDTQYF
few | TRBJ2-2 | NA | TRBV30 | TGTGCCTGGAATAGACGGTGTAGCGGGGAGCTGTTTTTT | CAWNRRCSGELFF
many | TRBJ2-2 | TRBD1 | TRBV12-3/TRBV12-4 | TGTGCCAGCAGGCGTGACAGGGCCCCCGGGGAGCTGTTTTTT | CASRRDRAPGELFF
many | TRBJ1-1 | NA | TRBV11-1 | TGTGCCAGCAGTCGTTCGGGCAGGGGTAATAACACTGAAGCTTTCTTT | CASSRSGRGNNTEAFF
many | TRBJ2-1 | NA | TRBV2 | TGTGCCAGCAACTGGGGGGCTAGCGGTCCTCCTTCGCAGTTCTTC | CASNWGASGPPSQFF
medium-sized | TRBJ1-4 | NA | TRBV12-3/TRBV12-4 | TGTGCCAGCAGTTTTGAGGGCGGAAAACTGTTTTTT | CASSFEGGKLFF
NA | TRBJ1-2 | NA | TRBV12-3/TRBV12-4 | TGTGCCAGCAGTTTCCTGGGGGGGTGGTATGGCTACACCTTC | CASSFLGGWYGYTF
medium-sized | TRBJ1-4 | NA | TRBV7-2 | TGTGCCAGCAGCTTAACAGGCTTTTCGGGTGAAAAACTGTTTTTT | CASSLTGFSGEKLFF
many | TRBJ1-2 | NA | TRBV18 | TGTGCCAGCTCATCGACGGAGATCTATGGCTACACCTTC | CASSSTEIYGYTF
many | TRBJ2-7 | TRBD2 | TRBV7-9 | TGTGCCAGCAGCCGTAGCGGGCTGAGCTCCTACGAGCAGTACTTC | CASSRSGLSSYEQYF
many | TRBJ1-1 | NA | TRBV7-9 | TGTGCCAGCAGCTTAGAACAGCTCGAAGCTTTCTTT | CASSLEQLEAFF
NA | TRBJ2-7 | NA | TRBV19 | TGTGCCAGTAGTAATACAAGGTACGAGCAGTACTTC | CASSNTRYEQYF
medium-sized | TRBJ2-7 | NA | TRBV3-1 | TGTGCCAGCACCGGCGACCGGGATTCCTACGAGCAGTACTTC | CASTGDRDSYEQYF